This entry is about one T cell receptor (beta chain). Unique molecular identifiers were present on the cDNA, which also gained a universal primer site by template switching. From the 5' RACE reads, TCRdb called clonotypes with MiXCR, one entry per CDR3 protein. The table shows hundreds of thousands of distinct CDR3 sequences, with around 7% occurring only once. The record originates from a study of identical twins. The ends lost 4 bases at V and 5 bases at J; junction bases unmatched: 12. The CDR3 spans 16 residues. CDR1 is LGHDT, CDR2 YNNKEL, per germline (reference sequence). This sample also appeared in a second study, on yellow fever vaccine responses in identical twins.

The clonotype originates from a woman aged 18 to 35 in good health. Sequencing was carried out using memory (CD45RO+) T cells sorted from blood. This rearrangement joins TRBV3-1 to TRBJ2-5; TRBD2 matches 8 bases. CDR3: CASSPRSRGGGETQYF. CDR3 in DNA: TGTGCCAGCAGCCCCCGATCCCGGGGGGGAGGGGAGACCCAGTACTTC.